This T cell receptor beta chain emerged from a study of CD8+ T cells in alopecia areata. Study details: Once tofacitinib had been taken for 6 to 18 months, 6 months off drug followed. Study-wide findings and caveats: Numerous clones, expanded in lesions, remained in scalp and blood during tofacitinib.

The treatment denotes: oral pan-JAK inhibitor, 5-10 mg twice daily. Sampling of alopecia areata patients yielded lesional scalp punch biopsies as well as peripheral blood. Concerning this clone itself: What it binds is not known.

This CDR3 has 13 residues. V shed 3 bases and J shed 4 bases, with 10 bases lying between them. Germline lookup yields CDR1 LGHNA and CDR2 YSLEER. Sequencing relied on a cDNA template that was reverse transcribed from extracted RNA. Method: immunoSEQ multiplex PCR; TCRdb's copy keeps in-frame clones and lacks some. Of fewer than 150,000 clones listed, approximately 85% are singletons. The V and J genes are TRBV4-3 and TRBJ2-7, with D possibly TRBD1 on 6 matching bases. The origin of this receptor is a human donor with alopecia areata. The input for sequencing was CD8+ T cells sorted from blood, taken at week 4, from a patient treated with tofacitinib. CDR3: CASSQTGLYEQYF. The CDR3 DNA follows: TGCGCCAGCAGCCAGACAGGTTTGTACGAGCAGTACTTC.